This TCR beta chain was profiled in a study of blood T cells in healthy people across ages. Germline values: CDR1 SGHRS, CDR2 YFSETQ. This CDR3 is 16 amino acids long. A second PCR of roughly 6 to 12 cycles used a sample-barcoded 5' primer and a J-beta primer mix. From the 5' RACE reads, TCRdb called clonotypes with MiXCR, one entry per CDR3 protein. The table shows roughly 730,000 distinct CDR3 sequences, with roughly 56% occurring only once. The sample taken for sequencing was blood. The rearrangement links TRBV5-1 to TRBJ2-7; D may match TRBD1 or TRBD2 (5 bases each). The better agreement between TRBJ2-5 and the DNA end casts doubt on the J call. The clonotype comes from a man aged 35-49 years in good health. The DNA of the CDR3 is TGCGCCAGCAGCTTGATAGTAGCCGGGGCTGAAGAGACCCAGTACTTC. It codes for CASSLIVAGAEETQYF.